The 26 T cell receptor beta chains below all came from one sample that was sequenced in a study of STAT5B mutations in CD4+ large granular lymphocyte leukemia. Profiled with immunoSEQ multiplex PCR; TCRdb holds only in-frame clones, not every one. The sample lists over 30,000 clones; roughly 85% were seen once. The sample consisted of CD4+ T cells from blood buffy coats. Receptors were obtained from a human donor in good health.

The chain couples TRBV7-3 to TRBJ2-1, with 8 positions matching TRBD2. The CDR3 sequence is 15 residues long. Germline V gives CDR1 SGHTA, CDR2 FQGTGA. The J segment lost 2 bases and the V segment lost 4 bases, leaving 4 bases of the junction unmatched. The CDR3 sequence is CASSSSGGTYNEQFF. The CDR3 nucleotides are TGTGCCAGCAGCTCCAGCGGGGGAACCTACAATGAGCAGTTCTTC. Full variable domain (remainder filled in from reference TRBV7-3 and TRBJ2-1): GAGVSQTPSNKVTEKGKYVELRCDPISGHTALYWYRQSLGQGPEFLIYFQGTGAADDSGLPNDRFFAVRPEGSVSTLKIQRTERGDSAVYLCASSSSGGTYNEQFFGPGTRLTVL.

This chain links TRBV2 with TRBJ2-1, with 9 bases fitting TRBD2. CDR1 and CDR2 from the germline V gene are SNHLY and FYNNEI. The junction had 18 bases not matched to a gene; V was cut back by 6 bases and J by 6 bases. The CDR3 runs to 18 residues. CDR3 sequence reads: CASSVVAGAPGPSNEQFF. The CDR3 bases are TGTGCCAGCAGCGTGGTAGCGGGAGCCCCTGGCCCCTCCAATGAGCAGTTCTTC.

The J gene is TRBJ1-5, the V gene TRBV6-5; weak D call: TRBD1 (6 bases). Germline CDR1 MNHEY, CDR2 SVGAGI. This CDR3 comprises 12 residues. The CDR3 nucleotides read TGTGCAGCCGGACAGCTAAATCAGCCCCAGCATTTT. Amino acids: CAAGQLNQPQHF.

This chain uses TRBV2 with TRBJ2-6; no reliable D call. Germline CDR1 is SNHLY and CDR2 is FYNNEI. The V gene lost 4 bases and the J gene lost 3 bases, with 13 bases spanning the gap. This CDR3 comprises 16 residues. DNA for the CDR3: TGTGCCAGCAGTGGGCTGGGATGGGGTGGGGCCAACGTCCTGACTTTC. Encoded protein: CASSGLGWGGANVLTF.

The rearrangement joins TRBV7-6 to TRBJ2-1; 9 positions agree with TRBD2. The CDR3 has 12 amino acids. Germline CDR1 SGHVS, CDR2 FNYEAQ. In DNA form, the CDR3 reads TGTGCATTACTAGCGGGTGTGGGTGAGCAGTTCTTC. Encoded protein: CALLAGVGEQFF.

J is TRBJ1-1 and V is TRBV7-3; D ambiguous. CDR1 SGHTA and CDR2 FQGTGA come from the germline V gene. Trimming took off 5 bases at V and 1 base at J, with 11 bases between the two ends. CDR3 length: 14 amino acids. DNA for the CDR3: TGTGCCAGCAGCCCGATTCCCACGAACACTGAAGCTTTCTTT. Its protein is CASSPIPTNTEAFF.

This clone was observed a few times. The chain combines TRBV5-6 with TRBJ2-1, with a tentative D call TRBD2 (6 bases). This CDR3 region has 17 residues. CDR1 is SGHDT and CDR2 is YYEEEE in the germline V gene. V shed 4 bases and J shed 3 bases, with 20 bases lying between them. Here the CDR3 DNA reads TGTGCCAGCAGCCCCCCCGCGGGGCAAGACTACTACAATGAGCAGTTCTTC. Its protein is CASSPPAGQDYYNEQFF.

The rearrangement links TRBV5-1 to TRBJ2-1; 7 nucleotides align to TRBD1. Trimming took 4 bases from V and 6 from J; bases not matched to a gene: 7. Germline CDR1 is SGHRS and CDR2 is YFSETQ. This CDR3 comprises 14 residues. The CDR3: CASSIPRQGNEQFF. CDR3 nucleotides: TGCGCCAGCAGCATTCCCCGACAGGGCAATGAGCAGTTCTTC.

This clone was counted only a few times. The V and J genes are TRBV9 and TRBJ1-5; D gene uncertain. The V and J ends lost 0 bases and 0 bases respectively, with 7 bases between them. The CDR3 loop spans 15 amino acids. Germline values: CDR1 SGDLS, CDR2 YYNGEE. CDR3 sequence: CASSVGPNSNQPQHF. The CDR3 bases are TGTGCCAGCAGCGTAGGCCCGAATAGCAATCAGCCCCAGCATTTT. Together with reference TRBV9 and TRBJ1-5, the CDR3 gives the full variable domain: DSGVTQTPKHLITATGQRVTLRCSPRSGDLSVYWYQQSLDQGLQFLIQYYNGEERAKGNILERFSAQQFPDLHSELNLSSLELGDSALYFCASSVGPNSNQPQHFGDGTRLSIL.

The J gene is TRBJ2-3, the V gene TRBV28, with 7 bases identical to TRBD2. Germline V gene data show CDR1 as MDHEN and CDR2 as SYDVKM. V lost 6 bases and J lost 2; bases outside the gene matches: 8. CDR3 length: 15 amino acids. The CDR3 DNA follows: TGTGCCAGCAGCGCACTAGCGATTCCCACAGATACGCAGTATTTT. As protein: CASSALAIPTDTQYF.

This chain links TRBV28 with TRBJ1-1; D gene uncertain. V was trimmed by 6 bases and J by 0 bases, leaving 2 bases between them. Germline-derived CDR1 and CDR2 are MDHEN and SYDVKM. The CDR3 sequence is 11 residues long. CDR3 protein: CASRVNTEAFF. DNA of the CDR3: TGTGCCAGCAGGGTGAACACTGAAGCTTTCTTT.

The CDR3 loop reads CASSDVSALTEAFF. The CDR3 region has the DNA TGTGCCAGCAGCGACGTTTCGGCCCTTACTGAAGCTTTCTTT. V and J are TRBV5-4 and TRBJ1-1; D not certain. The CDR3 loop spans 14 amino acids. V was trimmed by 4 bases and J by 5 bases, leaving 15 bases between them. Germline V lookup: CDR1 SGHNT, CDR2 YYREEE (reference sequence).

Note on this clone: Additional DNA sequences in this sample encode the identical CDR3. The chain recombines TRBV7-2 with TRBJ2-2; D remains unclear. CDR1 and CDR2 from the germline V gene are SGHTA and FQGNSA. This CDR3 spans 12 amino acids. V was shortened by 5 bases and J by 3 bases, with 4 bases between the two germline ends. CDR3 sequence: CASSPYTGELFF. The CDR3 coding sequence is TGTGCCAGCAGCCCTTACACCGGGGAGCTGTTTTTT.

V usage is TRBV19 and J usage is TRBJ2-3, with D perhaps matching TRBD1 (5 bases). This CDR3 region has 13 residues. Trimming removed 10 bases from V and 3 bases from J, with 14 bases in between. Looked up from germline, CDR1 is LNHDA and CDR2 is SQIVND (reference sequence). The CDR3 here is CATSLQGTDTQYF. CDR3 nucleotides: TGTGCCACCTCTTTGCAGGGTACAGATACGCAGTATTTT.

The gene calls are TRBV10-3 and TRBJ2-3, with D perhaps TRBD2 (6 bases). Deletions cut 5 bases from V and 5 bases from J, with 14 bases between. The V gene's germline CDR1 is ENHRY and CDR2 SYGVKD. The CDR3 has 14 amino acids. CDR3 protein: CAISTRPGGDTQYF. The CDR3 nucleotides are TGTGCCATCAGTACACGTCCCGGGGGAGATACGCAGTATTTT.

This chain joins TRBV11-2 and TRBJ2-5, with no clear D. The end of the DNA aligns better with TRBJ2-7, so the J call may be wrong. Germline CDR1 reads SGHAT; CDR2 reads FQNNGV. The CDR3 sequence is 14 residues long. This CDR3 reads CASSLGGSAYEQYF. CDR3 bases: TGTGCCAGCAGCTTAGGAGGATCGGCCTACGAGCAGTACTTC.

The chain recombines TRBV18 with TRBJ2-7; D unresolved. Trimming removed 3 bases from V and 7 bases from J, with 13 bases in between. CDR1 and CDR2 from the germline V gene are KGHSH and LQKENI. The CDR3 has 13 residues. The CDR3 spells CASSPDGELEQYF. In DNA, the CDR3 is TGTGCCAGCTCACCTGACGGCGAGCTGGAGCAGTACTTC.

V and J are TRBV5-1 and TRBJ2-2, with 7 bases aligning to TRBD1. Germline V gene data show CDR1 as SGHRS and CDR2 as YFSETQ. CDR3 length: 15 residues. V lost 4 bases and J lost 6; bases outside the gene matches: 9. CDR3 residues: CASSETTGSPGELFF. The CDR3 nucleotides are TGCGCCAGCAGCGAGACGACAGGGTCACCCGGGGAGCTGTTTTTT. The whole variable domain, filled in from reference TRBV5-1 and TRBJ2-2, reads KAGVTQTPRYLIKTRGQQVTLSCSPISGHRSVSWYQQTPGQGLQFLFEYFSETQRNKGNFPGRFSGRQFSNSRSEMNVSTLELGDSALYLCASSETTGSPGELFFGEGSRLTVL.

The V gene is TRBV5-3, the J gene TRBJ1-1; tentatively, D is TRBD1 (5 bases). TRBV5-3 is filed as an ORF, its function uncertain. This CDR3 has 15 amino acids. V gave up 0 bases and J gave up 1 base, with 10 bases separating them. The CDR3 is CARSLARGSNTEAFF. In DNA form, the CDR3 reads TGTGCCAGAAGCTTGGCCCGGGGCTCGAACACTGAAGCTTTCTTT.

CDR3 coding DNA: TGTGCCAGCAGACCGGGATTGTCGAGCTCCTACGAGCAGTACTTC. It is translated as CASRPGLSSSYEQYF. This rearrangement joins TRBV7-2 to TRBJ2-7; tentative D call: TRBD2 (5 bases). Per germline, CDR1 SGHTA and CDR2 FQGNSA. This CDR3 is 15 amino acids long. V lost 6 bases to trimming and J lost 0 bases, with 15 bases between them.

J is TRBJ2-1 and V is TRBV7-6; D may be TRBD1 or TRBD2 (5 bases each). CDR1 is SGHVS, CDR2 FNYEAQ, per germline. Trimming stripped 2 bases from V and 5 bases from J, with 10 bases between. The CDR3 totals 14 residues. CDR3 in amino acids: CASSLSGGNNEQFF. DNA for the CDR3: TGTGCCAGCAGCTTATCTGGGGGAAACAATGAGCAGTTCTTC.

This clone was seen only once. The chain links TRBV11-2 to TRBJ2-4; the match to TRBD1 covers 11 bases. The CDR3 sequence is 15 residues long. Per germline, CDR1 SGHAT and CDR2 FQNNGV. V trimming: 2 bases; J trimming: 8 bases; junction bases outside the gene matches: 5. The CDR3 nucleotides read TGTGCCAGCAGCTTACCCGGGACAGGGGGTCACATTCAGTACTTC. Protein sequence: CASSLPGTGGHIQYF.

The V call is TRBV6-4, the J call TRBJ2-5, with 12 bases aligning to TRBD2. The CDR3 extends over 14 amino acids. The germline CDR1 and CDR2 sequences are MRHNA and SNTAGT. This CDR3 is CRLSRTSGEETQYF. The CDR3 DNA follows: TGTCGCCTTTCCCGGACTAGCGGGGAAGAGACCCAGTACTTC.

This chain uses TRBV7-2 with TRBJ2-2, with 7 bases aligning to TRBD2. Germline V gene sequence: CDR1 SGHTA, CDR2 FQGNSA. The ends lost 5 bases at V and 13 bases at J; junction bases unmatched: 10. This CDR3 has 13 amino acids. CDR3 loop: CASSPQTGGGLFF. The CDR3 DNA follows: TGTGCCAGCAGCCCACAAACGGGGGGAGGGCTGTTTTTT.

The V call is TRBV6-6, the J call TRBJ1-3, with 7 bases aligning to TRBD1. This CDR3 spans 15 amino acids. V trimming: 2 bases; J trimming: 3 bases; junction bases outside the gene matches: 4. CDR1 and CDR2 (germline): MNHNY, SVGAGI (reference sequence). The CDR3 DNA is TGTGCCAGCAGTTACCAGGGGGGTAGTGGAAACACCATATATTTT. It translates to CASSYQGGSGNTIYF.

The chain recombines TRBV5-1 with TRBJ1-6; a possible D gene is TRBD1 (5 bases). The CDR3 totals 13 residues. Germline CDR1 and CDR2: SGHRS and YFSETQ. V lost 4 bases, J lost 16 bases, and 18 bases lay in between. The CDR3, as DNA: TGCGCCAGCAGCGATATAACCGGGGGACCGCTCCACTTT. It encodes CASSDITGGPLHF.